The sequence of this T cell receptor (beta chain) was determined in a study of blood T cell repertoires in COVID-19. Turning to the study itself: Specimens from acute and convalescent COVID-19 originated in the United States, Italy and Spain. PBMCs, B-cell-depleted T cells, or T cells were the source of the cDNA or gDNA that made up the material.

Original processing notes: Amplifying reference gene primers gave estimates of nucleated cell counts. Libraries were prepared by immunoSEQ multiplex PCR; TCRdb keeps only in-frame clonotypes and omits some of them. V, J and clone size were drawn from that table, and D and trimming were deduced from the DNA. The table shows approximately 240,000 clones, with 82% occurring only once. Trimming shortened V by 4 bases and J by 2 bases, and 12 bases separated the two germline ends. Germline assignment: CDR1 KGHDR and CDR2 SFDVKD. This CDR3 contains 15 residues. The source is a woman of 80 years or more with active or convalescent COVID-19. The sample taken for sequencing was peripheral blood. The chain couples TRBV24-1 to TRBJ2-3; a possible D gene is TRBD1 (5 bases). The CDR3 DNA is TGTGCCACCAGTGACCGGACACGAATCACAGATACGCAGTATTTT. Protein product: CATSDRTRITDTQYF.